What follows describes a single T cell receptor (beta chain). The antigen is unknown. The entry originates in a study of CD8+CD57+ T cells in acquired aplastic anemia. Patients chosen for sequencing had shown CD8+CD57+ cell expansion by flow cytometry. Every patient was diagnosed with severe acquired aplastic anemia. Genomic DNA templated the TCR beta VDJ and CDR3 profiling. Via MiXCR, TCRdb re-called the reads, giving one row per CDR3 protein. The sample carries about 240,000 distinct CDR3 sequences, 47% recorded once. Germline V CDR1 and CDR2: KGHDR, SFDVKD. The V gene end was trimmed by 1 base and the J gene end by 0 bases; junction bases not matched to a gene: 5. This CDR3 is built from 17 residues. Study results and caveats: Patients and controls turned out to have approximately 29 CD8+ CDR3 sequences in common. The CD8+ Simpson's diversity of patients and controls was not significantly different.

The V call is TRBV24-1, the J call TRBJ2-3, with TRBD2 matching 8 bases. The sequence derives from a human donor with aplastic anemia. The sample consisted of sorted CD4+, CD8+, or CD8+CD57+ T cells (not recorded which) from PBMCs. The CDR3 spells CATSDFTSGTSTDTQYF. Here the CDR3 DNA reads TGTGCCACCAGTGATTTCACTAGCGGAACTAGCACAGATACGCAGTATTTT.